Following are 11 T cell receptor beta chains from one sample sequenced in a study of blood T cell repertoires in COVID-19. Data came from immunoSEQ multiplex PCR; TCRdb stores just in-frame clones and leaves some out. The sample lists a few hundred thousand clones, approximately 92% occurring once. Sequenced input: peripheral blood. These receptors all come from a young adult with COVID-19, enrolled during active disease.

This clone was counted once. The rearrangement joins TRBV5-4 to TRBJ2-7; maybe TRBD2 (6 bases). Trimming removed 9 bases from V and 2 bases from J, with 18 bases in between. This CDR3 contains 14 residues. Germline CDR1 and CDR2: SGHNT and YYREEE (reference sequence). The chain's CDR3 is CATGWWRETYEQYF. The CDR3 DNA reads TGTGCCACCGGGTGGTGGCGGGAAACCTACGAGCAGTACTTC.

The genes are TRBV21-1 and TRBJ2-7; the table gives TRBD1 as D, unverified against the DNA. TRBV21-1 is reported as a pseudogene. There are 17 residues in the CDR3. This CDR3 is CASSRVGGTEVSYEQYF. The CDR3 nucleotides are TGTGCCAGCAGCAGGGTTGGAGGGACAGAGGTCTCCTACGAGCAGTACTTC.

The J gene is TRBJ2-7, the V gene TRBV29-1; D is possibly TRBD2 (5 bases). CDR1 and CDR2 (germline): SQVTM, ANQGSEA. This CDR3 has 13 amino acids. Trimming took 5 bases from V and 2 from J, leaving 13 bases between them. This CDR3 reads CSVQVAGTYEQYF. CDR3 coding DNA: TGCAGCGTTCAGGTAGCCGGGACCTACGAGCAGTACTTC.

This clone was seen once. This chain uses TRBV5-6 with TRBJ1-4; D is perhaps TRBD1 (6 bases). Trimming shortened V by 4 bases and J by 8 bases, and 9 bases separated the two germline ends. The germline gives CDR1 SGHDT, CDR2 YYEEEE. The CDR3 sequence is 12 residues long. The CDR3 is CASSQGSEKLFF. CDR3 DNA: TGTGCCAGCAGCCAGGGGTCGGAAAAACTGTTTTTT.

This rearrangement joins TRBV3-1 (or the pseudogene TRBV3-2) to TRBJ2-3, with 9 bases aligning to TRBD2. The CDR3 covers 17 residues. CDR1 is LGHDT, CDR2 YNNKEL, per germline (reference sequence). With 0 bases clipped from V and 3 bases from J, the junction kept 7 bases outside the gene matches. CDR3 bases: TGTGCCAGCAGCCAAGATCCGGGTAGCGGGAGAACAGATACGCAGTATTTT. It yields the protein CASSQDPGSGRTDTQYF.

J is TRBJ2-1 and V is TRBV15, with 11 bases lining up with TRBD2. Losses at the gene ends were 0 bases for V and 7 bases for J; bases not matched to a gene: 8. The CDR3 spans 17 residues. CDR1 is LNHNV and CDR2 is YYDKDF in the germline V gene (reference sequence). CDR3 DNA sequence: TGTGCCACCAGCAGAGACGTAGCGGGAGGGCCTAAAAATGAGCAGTTCTTC. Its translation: CATSRDVAGGPKNEQFF.

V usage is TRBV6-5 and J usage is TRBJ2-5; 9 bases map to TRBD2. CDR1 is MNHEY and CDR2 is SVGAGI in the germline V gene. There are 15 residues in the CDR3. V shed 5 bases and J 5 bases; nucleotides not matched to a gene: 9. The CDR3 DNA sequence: TGTGCCAGCAGTCCCGGGACTAGCTGGTTCGAGACCCAGTACTTC. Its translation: CASSPGTSWFETQYF.

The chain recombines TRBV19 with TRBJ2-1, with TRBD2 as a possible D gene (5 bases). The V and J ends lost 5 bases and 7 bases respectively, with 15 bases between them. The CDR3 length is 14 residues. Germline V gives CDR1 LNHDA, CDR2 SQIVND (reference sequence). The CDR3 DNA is TGTGCCAGTAGTCCCGGGGTAAGCCCAAATGAGCAGTTCTTC. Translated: CASSPGVSPNEQFF.

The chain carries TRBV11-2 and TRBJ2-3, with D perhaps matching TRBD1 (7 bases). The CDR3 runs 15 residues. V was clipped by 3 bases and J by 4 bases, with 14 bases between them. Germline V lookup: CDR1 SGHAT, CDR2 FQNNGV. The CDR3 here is CASSLGGRGADTQYF. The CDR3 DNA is TGTGCCAGCAGCTTGGGGGGCAGGGGGGCAGATACGCAGTATTTT.

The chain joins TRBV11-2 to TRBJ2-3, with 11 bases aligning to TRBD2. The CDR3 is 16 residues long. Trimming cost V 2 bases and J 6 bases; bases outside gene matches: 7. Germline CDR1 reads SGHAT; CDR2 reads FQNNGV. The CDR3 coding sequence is TGTGCCAGCAGCTTATTTAGCGGGAGGGCAACGGATACGCAGTATTTT. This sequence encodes CASSLFSGRATDTQYF.

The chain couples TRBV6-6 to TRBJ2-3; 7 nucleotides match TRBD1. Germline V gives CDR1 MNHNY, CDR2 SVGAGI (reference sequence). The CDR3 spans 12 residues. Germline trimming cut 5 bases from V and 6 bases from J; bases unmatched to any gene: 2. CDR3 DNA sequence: TGTGCCAGCAGTCCAGGGGGTGATACGCAGTATTTT. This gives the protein CASSPGGDTQYF.